This TCR beta chain was captured by sequencing in a study of blood T cell repertoires in COVID-19. Whole-study context: Specimens from acute and convalescent COVID-19 originated in the United States, Italy and Spain. PBMCs, B-cell-depleted T cells, or T cells were the source of the cDNA or gDNA that made up the material.

This CDR3 region has 14 residues. The germline gives CDR1 SEHNR, CDR2 FQNEAQ (reference sequence). Trimming took 4 bases from V and 6 from J, leaving 16 bases between them. Methods used by the authors: Nucleated cell number was recorded as an estimate derived from reference gene primer amplification. Repertoires were generated with immunoSEQ multiplex PCR, while TCRdb's copy carries only in-frame clones and drops some. For V, J and clone size, that table is used; D and trimming come from the DNA. Among 65,000 to 100,000 clones, more than 80% were seen once, and the ten largest hold around 13%. The source material was peripheral blood. This chain uses TRBV7-9 with TRBJ2-7; TRBD2 is a possible D gene (6 bases). The TCR comes from a human donor in a cohort sampled during active COVID-19. Here the CDR3 reads CASSSRLDSFEQYF. In DNA, the CDR3 is TGTGCCAGCAGCTCGCGACTAGATAGTTTCGAGCAGTACTTC.